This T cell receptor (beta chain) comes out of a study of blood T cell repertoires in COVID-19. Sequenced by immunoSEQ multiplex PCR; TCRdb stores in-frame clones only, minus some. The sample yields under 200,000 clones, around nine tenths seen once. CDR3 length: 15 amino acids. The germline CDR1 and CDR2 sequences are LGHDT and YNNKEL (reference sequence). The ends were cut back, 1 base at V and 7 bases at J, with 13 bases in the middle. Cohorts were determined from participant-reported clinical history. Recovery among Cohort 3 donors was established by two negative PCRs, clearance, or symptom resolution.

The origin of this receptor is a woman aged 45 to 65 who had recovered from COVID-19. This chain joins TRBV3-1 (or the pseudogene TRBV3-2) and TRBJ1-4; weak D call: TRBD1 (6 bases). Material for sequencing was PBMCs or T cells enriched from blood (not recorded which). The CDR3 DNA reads TGTGCCAGCAGCCAAGGCCGGGGGGCGGGTGAAAAACTGTTTTTT. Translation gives CASSQGRGAGEKLFF.